The source of this T cell receptor beta chain is a study of T-cell memory formation after mild COVID-19. Study-wide results and caveats: That cross-reactive memory joined was suggested by some responding clones appearing in pre-infection memory.

From the 5' RACE reads, TCRdb called clonotypes with MiXCR, one entry per CDR3 protein. The sample holds some 260,000 distinct CDR3 sequences, less than 20% seen once. Remarks on this clonotype: Its antigen remains unidentified.

Germline CDR1 WSHSY, CDR2 SAAADI. Trimming shortened V by 2 bases and J by 5 bases, and 15 bases separated the two germline ends. The CDR3 runs to 15 residues. The origin of this receptor is a man aged 18-30 years who had mild COVID-19 (a few samples of this study predate the infection). Cell type and time point are not known. This chain links TRBV10-2 with TRBJ1-1, with TRBD1 as a possible D gene (5 bases). Sequenced input: PBMCs or a T cell subset sorted from them (not recorded which). The CDR3 sequence is CASSEHRGLGTEAFF. In nucleotides, the CDR3 is TGCGCCAGCAGTGAGCACCGGGGACTGGGGACTGAAGCTTTCTTT.